The source of this T cell receptor beta chain is a study of shared clonotypes between healthy human individuals. Clones were read by immunoSEQ multiplex PCR, and TCRdb kept only the in-frame ones, dropping some. Here the sample spans roughly 490,000 clones, roughly four fifths being singletons. This TCR came from a woman aged 40 to 50 in good health. Some clones in this sample may be carry-over from other donors' samples. What was sequenced was PBMCs.

In DNA form, the CDR3 reads TGTGCTAGTGGTGCGGGAGGGCCGGCAGATACGCAGTATTTT. It encodes CASGAGGPADTQYF. The V gene is TRBV12-5, the J gene TRBJ2-3; 9 bases map to TRBD2. Germline V gives CDR1 LGHNT, CDR2 FRNRAP. V was clipped by 5 bases and J by 4 bases; unmatched bases: 4. The CDR3 is 14 amino acids.